This entry features one T cell receptor (beta chain) sequence. Those donors who had ophthalmopathy presented with moderate-to-severe activity, a CAS of ≥3, a NOSPECS of ≥4 and a duration under 3 months. This specimen belongs to a study of Graves' ophthalmopathy and Graves' hyperthyroidism. RNA transcripts provided the template for amplifying TCR beta CDR3 regions. HTBI primers were employed in first-round RT-PCR, then a second-round multiplex PCR followed. Each CDR3 protein gets one entry after TCRdb re-called the multiplex PCR reads with MiXCR. The data show some 240,000 distinct CDR3 sequences, approximately 42% seen once. The CDR3 runs 14 residues. V was pared by 6 bases and J by 2 bases, with 17 bases between. Germline values: CDR1 SQVTM, CDR2 ANQGSEA.

This sequence joins TRBV29-1 and TRBJ2-7; either TRBD1 or TRBD2 may supply D (6 bases each). This TCR was sampled from an adult man with Graves' ophthalmopathy. Material for sequencing was peripheral blood. CDR3 protein: CSVQGGTGTYEQYF. In DNA, the CDR3 is TGCAGCGTCCAAGGGGGGACGGGGACCTACGAGCAGTACTTC.